This is a list of T cell receptor beta chains from one sample in a study of T-cell memory formation after mild COVID-19. Each CDR3 protein gets one entry after TCRdb re-called the 5' RACE reads with MiXCR. This table holds approximately 150,000 distinct CDR3 sequences, approximately 13% found once. The sample consisted of PBMCs or a T cell subset sorted from them (not recorded which). These receptors were obtained from a man between 18 and 35 years old who had mild COVID-19 (a few samples of this study predate the infection). Cell type and time point are not known. Each CDR3 is given with its conserved first and last residue. A D gene is named only where the DNA matches it firmly. The size of a clone is reported for some rows only, either as once, few or many, or as a class for expanded clones.

clone size: few; V gene: TRBV3-1; D gene: NA; J gene: TRBJ1-2; CDR3 protein: CASSPSGQEDYGYTF; CDR3 DNA: TGTGCCAGCAGCCCCTCAGGGCAGGAAGACTATGGCTACACCTTC
clone size: NA; V gene: TRBV5-1; D gene: TRBD2; J gene: TRBJ2-1; CDR3 protein: CASSLGPGGADEQFF; CDR3 DNA: TGCGCCAGCAGCTTGGGGCCGGGGGGTGCCGATGAGCAGTTCTTC
clone size: NA; V gene: TRBV29-1; D gene: TRBD1; J gene: TRBJ1-4; CDR3 protein: CSGRTGRAEKLFF; CDR3 DNA: TGCAGCGGACGGACAGGGCGGGCTGAAAAACTGTTTTTT
clone size: few; V gene: TRBV7-2; D gene: TRBD1; J gene: TRBJ1-1; CDR3 protein: CASSLDRIGTEAFF; CDR3 DNA: TGTGCCAGCAGCTTGGACAGGATTGGTACTGAAGCTTTCTTT
clone size: NA; V gene: TRBV18; D gene: TRBD2; J gene: TRBJ2-5; CDR3 protein: CASSPLPGLKETQYF; CDR3 DNA: TGTGCCAGCTCACCCTTGCCGGGACTAAAAGAGACCCAGTACTTC
clone size: few; V gene: TRBV4-3; D gene: NA; J gene: TRBJ2-2; CDR3 protein: CASSQDPGVPGAGELFF; CDR3 DNA: TGCGCCAGCAGCCAAGATCCGGGGGTTCCAGGAGCCGGGGAGCTGTTTTTT
clone size: few; V gene: TRBV20-1; D gene: NA; J gene: TRBJ2-3; CDR3 protein: CSAPTPSGSTDTQYF; CDR3 DNA: TGCAGTGCCCCCACCCCCTCGGGTTCCACAGATACGCAGTATTTT
clone size: NA; V gene: TRBV7-3; D gene: NA; J gene: TRBJ2-2; CDR3 protein: CASSIGATGELFF; CDR3 DNA: TGTGCCAGCAGCATCGGGGCCACCGGGGAGCTGTTTTTT
clone size: few; V gene: TRBV12-3/TRBV12-4; D gene: TRBD1; J gene: TRBJ2-5; CDR3 protein: CASSRLRGQTQYF; CDR3 DNA: TGTGCCAGCAGCCGCCTCAGGGGGCAGACCCAGTACTTC
clone size: NA; V gene: TRBV20-1; D gene: NA; J gene: TRBJ2-2; CDR3 protein: CSAEGNRELFF; CDR3 DNA: TGCAGTGCTGAGGGGAATAGGGAGCTGTTTTTT
clone size: NA; V gene: TRBV7-9; D gene: NA; J gene: TRBJ2-2; CDR3 protein: CASRRDGGETGELFF; CDR3 DNA: TGTGCCAGCAGGCGTGACGGGGGTGAGACCGGGGAGCTGTTTTTT
clone size: few; V gene: TRBV20-1; D gene: NA; J gene: TRBJ2-1; CDR3 protein: CSASTGRTFYNEQFF; CDR3 DNA: TGCAGTGCTTCGACTGGCCGTACATTCTACAATGAGCAGTTCTTC
clone size: few; V gene: TRBV5-5; D gene: NA; J gene: TRBJ2-1; CDR3 protein: CASSLDDRRTDEQFF; CDR3 DNA: TGTGCCAGCAGCTTGGATGATAGGAGAACAGATGAGCAGTTCTTC
clone size: NA; V gene: TRBV4-2; D gene: NA; J gene: TRBJ2-5; CDR3 protein: CASSQGGASETQYF; CDR3 DNA: TGTGCCAGCAGCCAAGGGGGGGCCTCGGAGACCCAGTACTTC
clone size: many; V gene: TRBV5-5; D gene: NA; J gene: TRBJ2-3; CDR3 protein: CASSIPRGTTDTQYF; CDR3 DNA: TGTGCCAGCAGCATACCTCGGGGGACCACAGATACGCAGTATTTT
clone size: few; V gene: TRBV2; D gene: TRBD2; J gene: TRBJ2-5; CDR3 protein: CASSGASGGQETQYF; CDR3 DNA: TGTGCCAGCAGTGGGGCTAGCGGGGGGCAAGAGACCCAGTACTTC
clone size: NA; V gene: TRBV6-2/TRBV6-3; D gene: NA; J gene: TRBJ2-2; CDR3 protein: CASSSASGELFF; CDR3 DNA: TGTGCCAGCAGTTCTGCCTCCGGGGAGCTGTTTTTT
clone size: NA; V gene: TRBV9; D gene: TRBD2; J gene: TRBJ2-3; CDR3 protein: CASSAMTSGAADTQYF; CDR3 DNA: TGTGCCAGCAGCGCTATGACTAGCGGGGCAGCGGATACGCAGTATTTT
clone size: NA; V gene: TRBV5-6; D gene: TRBD1; J gene: TRBJ2-7; CDR3 protein: CASSLGTGVGEQYF; CDR3 DNA: TGTGCCAGCAGCTTGGGGACAGGGGTGGGAGAGCAGTACTTC
clone size: NA; V gene: TRBV7-2; D gene: NA; J gene: TRBJ2-1; CDR3 protein: CASSLLFVGSYNEQFF; CDR3 DNA: TGTGCCAGCAGCTTGCTATTTGTGGGGTCCTACAATGAGCAGTTCTTC
clone size: NA; V gene: TRBV7-2; D gene: NA; J gene: TRBJ1-6; CDR3 protein: CASSLGAGNNSPLHF; CDR3 DNA: TGTGCCAGCAGCTTAGGTGCAGGGAACAATTCACCCCTCCACTTT
clone size: few; V gene: TRBV5-6; D gene: NA; J gene: TRBJ1-4; CDR3 protein: CASSWDNGPGVF; CDR3 DNA: TGTGCCAGCAGCTGGGATAACGGACCGGGGGTTTTT
clone size: once; V gene: TRBV30; D gene: NA; J gene: TRBJ1-3; CDR3 protein: CAWSPRLTYSGNTIYF; CDR3 DNA: TGTGCCTGGAGTCCCCGGTTGACCTACTCTGGAAACACCATATATTTT
clone size: few; V gene: TRBV7-9; D gene: NA; J gene: TRBJ1-1; CDR3 protein: CASSLALSGTEAFF; CDR3 DNA: TGTGCCAGCAGCTTAGCGCTCTCTGGGACTGAAGCTTTCTTT
clone size: few; V gene: TRBV20-1; D gene: TRBD1; J gene: TRBJ1-5; CDR3 protein: CSATPGRGDQPQHF; CDR3 DNA: TGCAGTGCCACCCCGGGCAGGGGGGATCAGCCCCAGCATTTT
clone size: many; V gene: TRBV7-2; D gene: TRBD1; J gene: TRBJ2-1; CDR3 protein: CASTEQGSYNEQFF; CDR3 DNA: TGTGCCAGCACCGAACAGGGGTCCTACAATGAGCAGTTCTTC
clone size: NA; V gene: TRBV4-1; D gene: TRBD1; J gene: TRBJ1-1; CDR3 protein: CASSQGQEKVNTEAFF; CDR3 DNA: TGCGCCAGCAGCCAGGGACAGGAGAAGGTGAACACTGAAGCTTTCTTT
clone size: few; V gene: TRBV20-1; D gene: NA; J gene: TRBJ1-4; CDR3 protein: CSARKGGNEKLFF; CDR3 DNA: TGCAGTGCTAGGAAGGGCGGTAATGAAAAACTGTTTTTT
clone size: few; V gene: TRBV5-1; D gene: NA; J gene: TRBJ1-6; CDR3 protein: CASSLAGLSPLHF; CDR3 DNA: TGCGCCAGCAGCTTGGCCGGCTTATCACCCCTCCACTTT
clone size: many; V gene: TRBV11-2; D gene: NA; J gene: TRBJ1-2; CDR3 protein: CASSLIQWGANYGYTF; CDR3 DNA: TGTGCCAGCAGCTTAATTCAATGGGGCGCTAACTATGGCTACACCTTC
clone size: many; V gene: TRBV4-2; D gene: TRBD2; J gene: TRBJ2-3; CDR3 protein: CASSVGLAESTDTQYF; CDR3 DNA: TGTGCCAGCAGCGTCGGGCTAGCGGAGTCCACAGATACGCAGTATTTT
clone size: NA; V gene: TRBV21-1; D gene: NA; J gene: TRBJ2-3; CDR3 protein: CARSKGGGRSTDTQYF; CDR3 DNA: TGTGCCAGAAGCAAGGGAGGGGGGCGAAGCACAGATACGCAGTATTTT
clone size: NA; V gene: TRBV11-2; D gene: TRBD1; J gene: TRBJ1-1; CDR3 protein: CASSLGRWGQGRDTEAFF; CDR3 DNA: TGTGCCAGCAGCTTAGGGAGGTGGGGACAGGGAAGGGACACTGAAGCTTTCTTT
clone size: NA; V gene: TRBV5-5; D gene: TRBD2; J gene: TRBJ2-1; CDR3 protein: CASSLDPTSINEQFF; CDR3 DNA: TGTGCCAGCAGCTTGGACCCGACTAGCATCAATGAGCAGTTCTTC
clone size: few; V gene: TRBV12-3/TRBV12-4; D gene: NA; J gene: TRBJ1-1; CDR3 protein: CASISGQGAFF; CDR3 DNA: TGTGCCAGCATCTCAGGACAAGGAGCTTTCTTT
clone size: few; V gene: TRBV7-2; D gene: NA; J gene: TRBJ2-3; CDR3 protein: CASSLSGSPRGDTQYF; CDR3 DNA: TGTGCCAGCAGCTTATCCGGCAGCCCACGGGGAGATACGCAGTATTTT
clone size: NA; V gene: TRBV28; D gene: NA; J gene: TRBJ1-4; CDR3 protein: CASSFHGTLNEKLFF; CDR3 DNA: TGTGCCAGCAGTTTCCACGGGACCCTTAATGAAAAACTGTTTTTT
clone size: few; V gene: TRBV5-1; D gene: TRBD1; J gene: TRBJ1-2; CDR3 protein: CASSLALGQGAGYGYTF; CDR3 DNA: TGCGCCAGCAGCTTGGCCTTGGGACAGGGGGCGGGCTATGGCTACACCTTC
clone size: NA; V gene: TRBV5-1; D gene: NA; J gene: TRBJ2-7; CDR3 protein: CASSETVSSYEQYF; CDR3 DNA: TGCGCCAGCAGTGAGACAGTAAGCTCCTACGAGCAGTACTTC
clone size: NA; V gene: TRBV12-3/TRBV12-4; D gene: NA; J gene: TRBJ1-5; CDR3 protein: CASRPGSLPRSMSNQPQHF; CDR3 DNA: TGTGCCAGCAGGCCCGGGAGCCTTCCTAGATCTATGAGCAATCAGCCCCAGCATTTT
clone size: many; V gene: TRBV7-7; D gene: NA; J gene: TRBJ1-1; CDR3 protein: CASSFERNTEAFF; CDR3 DNA: TGTGCTAGCAGCTTTGAGCGGAACACTGAAGCTTTCTTT
clone size: NA; V gene: TRBV18; D gene: TRBD2; J gene: TRBJ2-1; CDR3 protein: CASSRTGPGLAGGNEQFF; CDR3 DNA: TGTGCCAGCTCCCGCACCGGTCCGGGACTAGCGGGGGGAAATGAGCAGTTCTTC
clone size: once; V gene: TRBV6-6; D gene: NA; J gene: TRBJ2-3; CDR3 protein: CASVDSGGTDTQYF; CDR3 DNA: TGTGCCAGCGTCGACTCGGGGGGCACAGATACGCAGTATTTT
clone size: NA; V gene: TRBV12-3/TRBV12-4; D gene: NA; J gene: TRBJ1-1; CDR3 protein: CASSLTLMNTEAFF; CDR3 DNA: TGTGCCAGCAGCCTCACCCTCATGAACACTGAAGCTTTCTTT